This TCR beta chain was documented in a study of CD8+ T cells in alopecia areata. Across the whole study: The study gave treated patients oral tofacitinib at 5 to 10 mg twice daily.

Treatment defined: oral pan-JAK inhibitor, 5-10 mg twice daily. Following extraction, RNA underwent reverse transcription to cDNA, which served as the sequencing template. Data came from immunoSEQ multiplex PCR; TCRdb stores just in-frame clones and leaves some out. The sample lists approximately 200,000 clones, around 60% seen once, with roughly 0.67% in the top ten. The CDR3 has 15 residues. V was shortened by 1 base and J by 5 bases, with 13 bases between the two germline ends. Germline V lookup: CDR1 SGHRS, CDR2 YFSETQ. The chain employs TRBV5-1 and TRBJ1-5; tentative D call: TRBD1 (5 bases). The sequencing used CD4+ T cells sorted from blood, collected at week 4, from a patient treated with tofacitinib. This receptor was obtained from a human donor with alopecia areata. The CDR3 spells CASSLTGLGDQPQHF. CDR3 nucleotides: TGCGCCAGCAGCTTGACGGGGCTGGGCGATCAGCCCCAGCATTTT.